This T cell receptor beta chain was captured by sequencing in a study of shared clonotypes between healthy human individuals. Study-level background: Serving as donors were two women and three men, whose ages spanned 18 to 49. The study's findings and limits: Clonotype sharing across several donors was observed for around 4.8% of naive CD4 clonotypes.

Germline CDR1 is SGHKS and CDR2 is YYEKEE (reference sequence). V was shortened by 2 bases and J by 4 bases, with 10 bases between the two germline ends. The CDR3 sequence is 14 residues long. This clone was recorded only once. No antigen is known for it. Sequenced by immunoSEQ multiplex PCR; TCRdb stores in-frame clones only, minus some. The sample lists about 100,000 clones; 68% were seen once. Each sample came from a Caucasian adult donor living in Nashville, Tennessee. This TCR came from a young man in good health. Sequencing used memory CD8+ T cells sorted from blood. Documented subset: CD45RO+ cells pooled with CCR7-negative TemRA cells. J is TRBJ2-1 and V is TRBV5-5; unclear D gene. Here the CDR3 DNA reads TGTGCCAGCAGCTTAGAACAGCTTTACAATGAGCAGTTCTTC. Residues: CASSLEQLYNEQFF. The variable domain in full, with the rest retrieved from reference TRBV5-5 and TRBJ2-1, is DAGVTQSPTHLIKTRGQQVTLRCSPISGHKSVSWYQQVLGQGPQFIFQYYEKEERGRGNFPDRFSARQFPNYSSELNVNALLLGDSALYLCASSLEQLYNEQFFGPGTRLTVL.